Presented here are 3 T cell receptor beta chains from one specimen sequenced in a study of cytomegalovirus exposure and HLA in healthy donors. The PCR was carried out with 60 Vbeta primers and 13 Jbeta primers. Libraries were prepared by immunoSEQ multiplex PCR; TCRdb keeps only in-frame clonotypes and omits some of them. The sample comprises some 160,000 clones, around 80% of which are singletons, and approximately 4% rests with the top ten. The sample comprised PBMCs. The receptors stem from a woman between 35 and 50 years old in good health and CMV-seropositive.

The chain joins TRBV7-9 to TRBJ1-5; 12 positions match TRBD1. V dropped 5 bases and J dropped 5; count of bases not matched to a gene: 4. The CDR3 runs to 15 residues. Germline loops: CDR1 SEHNR, CDR2 FQNEAQ (reference sequence). CDR3 region: CASSPGTGGDQPQHF. Here the CDR3 DNA reads TGTGCCAGCAGCCCTGGGACAGGGGGCGATCAGCCCCAGCATTTT.

The chain has TRBV28 and TRBJ1-5; D might be TRBD1 (5 bases). Germline V CDR1 and CDR2: MDHEN, SYDVKM. This CDR3 is 18 amino acids long. V was pared by 6 bases and J by 2 bases, with 23 bases between. The CDR3 DNA reads as TGTGCCAGCAGCATCCGGTCGACAGCCCCCCGGGGCAATCAGCCCCAGCATTTT. Its protein product is CASSIRSTAPRGNQPQHF.

The chain combines TRBV6-5 with TRBJ2-7; 7 bases line up with TRBD2. The V gene end was trimmed by 0 bases and the J gene end by 1 base; junction bases not matched to a gene: 6. CDR1 is MNHEY and CDR2 is SVGAGI in the germline V gene. The CDR3 loop spans 16 amino acids. The CDR3 DNA sequence: TGTGCCAGCAGTTACTCGAGGCGGGAGCTGTCCTACGAGCAGTACTTC. Encoded protein: CASSYSRRELSYEQYF.